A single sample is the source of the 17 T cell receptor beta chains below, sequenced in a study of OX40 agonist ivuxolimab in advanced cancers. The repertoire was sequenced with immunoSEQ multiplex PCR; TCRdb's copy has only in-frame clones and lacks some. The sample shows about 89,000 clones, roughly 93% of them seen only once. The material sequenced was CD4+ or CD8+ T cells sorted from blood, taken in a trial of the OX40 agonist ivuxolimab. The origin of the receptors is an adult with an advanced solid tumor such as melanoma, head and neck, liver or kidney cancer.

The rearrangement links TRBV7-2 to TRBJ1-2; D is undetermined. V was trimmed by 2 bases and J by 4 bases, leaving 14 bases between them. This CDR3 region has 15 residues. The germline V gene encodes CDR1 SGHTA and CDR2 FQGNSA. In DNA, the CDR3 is TGTGCCAGCAGCTTAAACCCGGAGGGCCTCTATGGCTACACCTTC. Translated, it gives CASSLNPEGLYGYTF.

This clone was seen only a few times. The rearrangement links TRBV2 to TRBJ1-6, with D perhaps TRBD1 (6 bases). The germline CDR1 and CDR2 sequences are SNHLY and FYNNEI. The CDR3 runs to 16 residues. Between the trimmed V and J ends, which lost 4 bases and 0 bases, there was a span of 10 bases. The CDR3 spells CASSGTASSYNSPLHF. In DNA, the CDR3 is TGTGCCAGCAGTGGGACAGCGAGCTCCTATAATTCACCCCTCCACTTT.

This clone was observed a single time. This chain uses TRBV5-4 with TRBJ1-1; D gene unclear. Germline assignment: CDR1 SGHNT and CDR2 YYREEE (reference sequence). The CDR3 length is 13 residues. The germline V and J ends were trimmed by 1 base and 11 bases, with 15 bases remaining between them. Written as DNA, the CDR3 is TGTGCCAGCAGCTTGTATGATGGGTTGATGGCTTTCTTT. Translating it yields CASSLYDGLMAFF.

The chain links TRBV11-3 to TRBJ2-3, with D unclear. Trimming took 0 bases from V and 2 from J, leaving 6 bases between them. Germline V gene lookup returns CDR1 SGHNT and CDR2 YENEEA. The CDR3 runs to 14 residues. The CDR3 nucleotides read TGTGCCAGCAGCTTAGACCCCTACACAGATACGCAGTATTTT. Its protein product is CASSLDPYTDTQYF.

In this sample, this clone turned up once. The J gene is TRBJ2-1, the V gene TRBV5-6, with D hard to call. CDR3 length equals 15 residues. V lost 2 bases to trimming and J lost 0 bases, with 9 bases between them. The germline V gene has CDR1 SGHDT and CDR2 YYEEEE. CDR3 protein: CASSFLGVSYNEQFF. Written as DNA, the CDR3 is TGTGCCAGCAGCTTTTTAGGCGTCTCCTACAATGAGCAGTTCTTC.

CDR3 bases: TGCAGCGTTGAAGAAGTTGACAGGGTCACTGAAGCTTTCTTT. Encoded protein: CSVEEVDRVTEAFF. The chain employs TRBV29-1 and TRBJ1-1; 7 bases map to TRBD1. The J segment lost 4 bases and the V segment lost 0 bases, leaving 5 bases of the junction unmatched. This CDR3 region has 14 residues. The V gene's germline CDR1 is SQVTM and CDR2 ANQGSEA.

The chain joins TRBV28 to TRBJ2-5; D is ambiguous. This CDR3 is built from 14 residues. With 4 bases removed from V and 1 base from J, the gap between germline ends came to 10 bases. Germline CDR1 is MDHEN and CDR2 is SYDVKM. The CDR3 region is CASSSLYTQETQYF. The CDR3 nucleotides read TGTGCCAGCAGTTCCCTTTACACCCAAGAGACCCAGTACTTC. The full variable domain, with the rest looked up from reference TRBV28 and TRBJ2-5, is DVKVTQSSRYLVKRTGEKVFLECVQDMDHENMFWYRQDPGLGLRLIYFSYDVKMKEKGDIPEGYSVSREKKERFSLILESASTNQTSMYLCASSSLYTQETQYFGPGTRLLVL.

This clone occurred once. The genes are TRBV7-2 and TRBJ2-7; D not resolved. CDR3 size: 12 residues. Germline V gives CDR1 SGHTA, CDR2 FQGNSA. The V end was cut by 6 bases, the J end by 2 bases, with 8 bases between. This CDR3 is CASSQSTYEQYF. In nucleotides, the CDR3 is TGTGCCAGCAGTCAGAGCACCTACGAGCAGTACTTC. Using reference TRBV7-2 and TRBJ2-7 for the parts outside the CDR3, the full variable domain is GAGVSQSPSNKVTEKGKDVELRCDPISGHTALYWYRQSLGQGLEFLIYFQGNSAPDKSGLPSDRFSAERTGGSVSTLTIQRTQQEDSAVYLCASSQSTYEQYFGPGTRLTVT.

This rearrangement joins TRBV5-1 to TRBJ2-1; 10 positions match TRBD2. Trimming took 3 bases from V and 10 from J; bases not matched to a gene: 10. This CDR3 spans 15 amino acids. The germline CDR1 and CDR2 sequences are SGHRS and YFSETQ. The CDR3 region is CASSSGLAALGEQFF. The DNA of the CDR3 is TGCGCCAGCAGCTCTGGACTAGCGGCGTTGGGAGAGCAGTTCTTC.

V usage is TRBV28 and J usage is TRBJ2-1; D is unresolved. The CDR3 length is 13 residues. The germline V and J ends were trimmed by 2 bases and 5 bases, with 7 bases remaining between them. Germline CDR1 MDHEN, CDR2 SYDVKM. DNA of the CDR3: TGTGCCAGCAGTTTAATACCCGACAATGAGCAGTTCTTC. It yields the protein CASSLIPDNEQFF.

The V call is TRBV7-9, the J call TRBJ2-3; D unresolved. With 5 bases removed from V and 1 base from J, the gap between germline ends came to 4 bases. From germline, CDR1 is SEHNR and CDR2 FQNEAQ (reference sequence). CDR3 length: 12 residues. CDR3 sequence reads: CASSLGTDTQYF. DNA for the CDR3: TGTGCCAGCAGCCTTGGCACAGATACGCAGTATTTT.

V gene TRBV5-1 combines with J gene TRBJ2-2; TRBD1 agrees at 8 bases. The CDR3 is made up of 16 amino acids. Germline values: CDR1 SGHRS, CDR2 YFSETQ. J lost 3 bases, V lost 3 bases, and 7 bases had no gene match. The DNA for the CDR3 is TGCGCCAGCAGCTGGACAGGGCGGCTTGACACCGGGGAGCTGTTTTTT. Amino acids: CASSWTGRLDTGELFF.

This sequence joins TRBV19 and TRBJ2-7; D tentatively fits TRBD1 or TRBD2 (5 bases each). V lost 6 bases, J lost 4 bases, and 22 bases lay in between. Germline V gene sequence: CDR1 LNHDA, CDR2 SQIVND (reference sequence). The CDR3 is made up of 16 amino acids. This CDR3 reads CASSLSRAGSTYEQYF. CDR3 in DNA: TGTGCCAGTAGCCTATCGAGGGCAGGGTCGACGTACGAGCAGTACTTC.

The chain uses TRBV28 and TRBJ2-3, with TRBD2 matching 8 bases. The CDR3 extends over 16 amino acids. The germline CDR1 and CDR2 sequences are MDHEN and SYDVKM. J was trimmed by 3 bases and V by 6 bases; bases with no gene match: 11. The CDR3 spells CASSPTGTRQTDTQYF. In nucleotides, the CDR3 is TGTGCCAGCAGCCCCACCGGGACTAGACAGACAGATACGCAGTATTTT.

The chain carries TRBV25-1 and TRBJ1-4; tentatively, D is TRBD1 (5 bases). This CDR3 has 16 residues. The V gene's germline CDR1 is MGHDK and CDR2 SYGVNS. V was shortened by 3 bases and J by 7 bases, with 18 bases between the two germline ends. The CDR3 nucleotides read TGTGCCAGCAGTGACTCGCAGGGCTTGAGGGGTGAAAAACTGTTTTTT. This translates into CASSDSQGLRGEKLFF.

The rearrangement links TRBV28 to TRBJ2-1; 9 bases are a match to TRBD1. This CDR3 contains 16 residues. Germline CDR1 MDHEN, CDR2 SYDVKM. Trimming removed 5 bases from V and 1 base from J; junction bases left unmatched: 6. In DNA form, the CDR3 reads TGTGCCAGCAGTACCCCGGGACAGGGTTCCTACAATGAGCAGTTCTTC. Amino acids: CASSTPGQGSYNEQFF. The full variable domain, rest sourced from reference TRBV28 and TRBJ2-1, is DVKVTQSSRYLVKRTGEKVFLECVQDMDHENMFWYRQDPGLGLRLIYFSYDVKMKEKGDIPEGYSVSREKKERFSLILESASTNQTSMYLCASSTPGQGSYNEQFFGPGTRLTVL.

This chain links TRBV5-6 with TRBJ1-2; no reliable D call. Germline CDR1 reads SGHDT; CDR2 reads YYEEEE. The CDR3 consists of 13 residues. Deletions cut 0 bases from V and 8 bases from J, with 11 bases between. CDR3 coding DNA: TGTGCCAGCAGCTTGGGTGAGGGATCGGGCTACACCTTC. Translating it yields CASSLGEGSGYTF. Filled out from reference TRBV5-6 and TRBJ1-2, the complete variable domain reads DAGVTQSPTHLIKTRGQQVTLRCSPKSGHDTVSWYQQALGQGPQFIFQYYEEEERQRGNFPDRFSGHQFPNYSSELNVNALLLGDSALYLCASSLGEGSGYTFGSGTRLTVV.